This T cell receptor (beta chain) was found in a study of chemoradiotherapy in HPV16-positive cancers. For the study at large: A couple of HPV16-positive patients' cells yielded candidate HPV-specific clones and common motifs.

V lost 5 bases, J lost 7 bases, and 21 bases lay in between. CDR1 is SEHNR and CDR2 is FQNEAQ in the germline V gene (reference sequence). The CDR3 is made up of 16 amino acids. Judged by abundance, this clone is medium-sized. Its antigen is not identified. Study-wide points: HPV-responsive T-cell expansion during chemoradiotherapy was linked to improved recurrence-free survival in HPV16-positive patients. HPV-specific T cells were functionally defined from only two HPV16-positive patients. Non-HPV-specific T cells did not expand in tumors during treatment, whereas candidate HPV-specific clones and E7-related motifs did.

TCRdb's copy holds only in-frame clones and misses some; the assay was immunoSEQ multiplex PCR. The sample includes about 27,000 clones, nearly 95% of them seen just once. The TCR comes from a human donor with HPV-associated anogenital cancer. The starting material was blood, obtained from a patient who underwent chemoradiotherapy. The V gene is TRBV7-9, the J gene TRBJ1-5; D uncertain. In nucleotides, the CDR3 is TGTGCCAGCAGCCAAGGGTCGGGGTTTTGGAACCAGCCCCAGCATTTT. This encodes CASSQGSGFWNQPQHF.